The sample holds many counts of the clone carrying this T cell receptor beta chain. Researchers amplified the TCR beta CDR3 regions from RNA transcripts. First-round RT-PCR with HTBI primers amplified the TCR CDR3 region. TCRdb redid the calling of the multiplex PCR reads with MiXCR, one entry per CDR3 protein. This sample has around 500,000 distinct CDR3 sequences, with 15% to 20% found just once. Trimming left V 4 bases short and J 1 base short, with 10 bases between. The CDR3 has 14 amino acids. This entry comes from a study of T cells in Graves' hyperthyroidism and ophthalmopathy. This clonotype originated in a woman aged 30 to 39 with Graves' ophthalmopathy. V usage is TRBV12-3 or TRBV12-4 and J usage is TRBJ1-1; D is uncertain. The source material was blood. The CDR3 DNA sequence: TGTGCCAGCAGTTGGCGACACTCGAACACTGAAGCTTTCTTT. It translates to CASSWRHSNTEAFF.